This is a list of T cell receptor beta chains from one sample in a study of blood T cell repertoires in COVID-19. Clones were read by immunoSEQ multiplex PCR, and TCRdb kept only the in-frame ones, dropping some. The data show around 100,000 clones, with almost 90% seen just once and around 5.4% held by the top ten. Sequenced sample: peripheral blood. The receptors shown here come from a human donor in a cohort sampled during active COVID-19. Each CDR3 is given with its conserved first and last residue. The order of the fields is V gene, CDR3 protein.

>TRBV6-4
CASSDQGSGANVLTF
>TRBV2
CASSLSGSSSYEQYF
>TRBV9
CASGGSYSGANVLTF
>TRBV5-1
CASSRTGTSGSGDTQYF
>TRBV5-1
CASSLDWETTPRNEQFF
>TRBV5-1
CASRSPGQGEQYF
>TRBV27
CGTGPEETQYF
>TRBV4-1
CASSQDPGQGANTIYF
>TRBV4-1
CASSRLAGGAETQYF
>TRBV19
CASSIVPNTEAFF
>TRBV5-7
CASSPQVSYNSPLHF
>TRBV4-2
CASSQEVGTGGRANEQFF
>TRBV4-1
CASRDGQGDEQYF
>TRBV3-1/TRBV3-2
CASSRGGVGTGELFF
>TRBV6-4
CASSDWLGELFF
>TRBV10-3
CAISAGGRANNSPLHF
>TRBV4-3
CASSRTSGEGEQYF
>TRBV19
CASSIPTGGGTGELFF
>TRBV28
CASRGIGTANYGYTF
>TRBV7-2
CASSLARGGSTDTQYF
>TRBV9
CASSVEVRQETQYF
>TRBV28
CASSLRRAASEFF
>TRBV30
CAWSVRRNTEAFF
>TRBV20-1
CSASQGNYGYTF
>TRBV6-5
CASSQQREGFETQYF
>TRBV29-1
CSARLYTGELFF
>TRBV12-3/TRBV12-4
CASRLVRGEQYF
>TRBV9
CASSVGVLASGTGELFF
>TRBV6-5
CASSYPGYNEQFF
>TRBV7-7
CASSMGPSGKETQYF
>TRBV27
CASSIIQGAGAFF
>TRBV11-2
CASSFAREGSYGYTF
>TRBV7-9
CASSLGTGEVGELFF
>TRBV7-9
CASSPLGGLSSGNTIYF